This T cell receptor beta chain was documented in a study of blood T cell repertoires in COVID-19. Produced via immunoSEQ multiplex PCR; TCRdb's table is partial and in-frame only. The data contain 150,000 or so clones, roughly 90% of them singletons. V was clipped by 3 bases and J by 3 bases; unmatched bases: 2. The CDR3 spans 13 residues. Germline V gene sequence: CDR1 SGHRS, CDR2 YFSETQ. The material sequenced was PBMCs or T cells enriched from blood (not recorded which). The TCR was taken from a woman aged 40 to 50 who had been exposed to COVID-19. The chain couples TRBV5-1 to TRBJ2-7, with 8 bases identical to TRBD1. The CDR3 region has the DNA TGCGCCAGCAGCTGGGGACAGGACTACGAGCAGTACTTC. Its protein product is CASSWGQDYEQYF.